The clone carrying this T cell receptor (beta chain) has more than one count but fewer than ten. The antigen remains undetermined. This sample was taken from a study of OX40 agonist ivuxolimab in advanced cancers. Study context: Patients achieving partial responses numbered three: one hepatocellular carcinoma case and two cutaneous melanoma cases. Findings and caveats of the study: Averaged across samples, CD8+ T cells carried more expanded clones than CD4+ did. There were also nonresponders showing low normalized T-cell clonal expansion.

Measured with immunoSEQ multiplex PCR; TCRdb has only the in-frame clones, and not every one. The sample records around 71,000 clones, around 82% being singletons. The CDR3 extends over 15 amino acids. V shed 2 bases and J shed 3 bases, with 10 bases lying between them. Germline CDR1 and CDR2: SGHAT and FQNNGV. Drawing of blood for sampling happened at baseline, at cycle 4 day 1, and at cycle 7 day 1. This TCR was sampled from an adult with an advanced solid tumor such as melanoma, head and neck, liver or kidney cancer. This specimen was CD4+ or CD8+ T cells sorted from blood, taken in a trial of the OX40 agonist ivuxolimab. The genes are TRBV11-2 and TRBJ2-2; D gene unclear. CDR3 in amino acids: CASSLQNWDTGELFF. CDR3 nucleotides: TGTGCCAGCAGCTTACAGAACTGGGACACCGGGGAGCTGTTTTTT. Based on the CDR3 plus reference TRBV11-2 and TRBJ2-2, the full variable domain is EAGVAQSPRYKIIEKRQSVAFWCNPISGHATLYWYQQILGQGPKLLIQFQNNGVVDDSQLPKDRFSAERLKGVDSTLKIQPAKLEDSAVYLCASSLQNWDTGELFFGEGSRLTVL.